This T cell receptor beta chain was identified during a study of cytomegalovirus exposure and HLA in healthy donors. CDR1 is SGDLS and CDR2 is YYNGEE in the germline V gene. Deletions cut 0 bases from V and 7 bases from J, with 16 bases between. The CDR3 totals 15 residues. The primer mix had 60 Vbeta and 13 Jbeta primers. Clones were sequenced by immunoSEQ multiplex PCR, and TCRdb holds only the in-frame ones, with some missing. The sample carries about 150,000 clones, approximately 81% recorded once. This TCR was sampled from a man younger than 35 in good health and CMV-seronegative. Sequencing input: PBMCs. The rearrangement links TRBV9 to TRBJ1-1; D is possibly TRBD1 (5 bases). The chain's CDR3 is CASSVVAGAAHEAFF. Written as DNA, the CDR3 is TGTGCCAGCAGCGTAGTAGCTGGGGCAGCGCATGAAGCTTTCTTT.